These 14 T cell receptor beta chains share one sample of origin, sequenced in a study of cytomegalovirus exposure and HLA in healthy donors (TCRdb year 2017). The library came from the immunoSEQ multiplex PCR assay. The multiplex PCR relied on a mix of 60 forward primers for TCR Vbeta segments and 13 reverse primers for TCR Jbeta segments. The table was pulled from immuneACCESS by TCRdb, which kept in-frame rearrangements only. Such tables lose some clones; where checked, under half of the loss comes from unresolved V genes, and the rest has no known cause. The sample's table lists a count of about 88,000 clones. The ten top clones hold 4.5% to 6.5% of the sample. The sample consisted of PBMCs. The receptor source for this set is a girl aged 10-17 years in good health and CMV-seropositive.

The DNA for the CDR3 is TGTGCCAGCAGGGAGGGGACAGCCTGGTACTTC. It codes for CASREGTAWYF. The chain joins TRBV6-5 to TRBJ2-7; D possibly corresponds to TRBD1 (7 bases). This CDR3 contains 11 residues. The germline V and J ends were trimmed by 6 bases and 12 bases, with 15 bases remaining between them. CDR1 MNHEY and CDR2 SVGAGI come from the germline V gene.

CDR3 protein: CASSSPLAGGYVNEQFF. The CDR3 nucleotides are TGCGCCAGCAGCTCCCCGCTAGCGGGGGGGTATGTCAATGAGCAGTTCTTC. The gene calls are TRBV5-1 and TRBJ2-1; 12 bases match TRBD2. Germline V gene data show CDR1 as SGHRS and CDR2 as YFSETQ. Trimming took 3 bases from V and 6 from J; bases not matched to a gene: 10. The CDR3 consists of 17 residues.

The V and J genes are TRBV2 and TRBJ1-5; 9 positions match TRBD1. The V and J ends lost 5 bases and 5 bases, in that order; junction bases with no gene match: 1. The CDR3 loop spans 13 amino acids. Germline CDR1 reads SNHLY; CDR2 reads FYNNEI. The CDR3: CASSWTGDQPQHF. DNA for the CDR3: TGTGCCAGCAGTTGGACAGGGGATCAGCCCCAGCATTTT.

J is TRBJ2-7 and V is TRBV10-3, with 12 bases fitting TRBD1. With 2 bases clipped from V and 7 bases from J, the junction kept 6 bases outside the gene matches. The CDR3 sequence is 15 residues long. Germline CDR1 and CDR2: ENHRY and SYGVKD. The CDR3 sequence is CAISERGQGAQEQYF. The CDR3 nucleotides read TGTGCCATCAGTGAGAGGGGACAGGGGGCGCAGGAGCAGTACTTC.

The chain employs TRBV15 and TRBJ1-1, with 8 bases matching TRBD1. Trimming removed 4 bases from V and 4 bases from J; junction bases left unmatched: 8. Germline CDR1 reads LNHNV; CDR2 reads YYDKDF (reference sequence). The CDR3 spans 15 residues. CDR3 nucleotide sequence: TGTGCCACCAGCACACGGATCACAGGGGGCACTGAAGCTTTCTTT. Amino acid sequence: CATSTRITGGTEAFF.

The V gene is TRBV7-6, the J gene TRBJ1-1; a weak D match, TRBD1 (5 bases). CDR3 length: 13 residues. The V end was cut by 5 bases, the J end by 0 bases, with 7 bases between. Germline-derived CDR1 and CDR2 are SGHVS and FNYEAQ. The CDR3 sequence is CASSKQVNTEAFF. The CDR3 DNA is TGTGCCAGCAGCAAACAGGTGAACACTGAAGCTTTCTTT.

CDR3 sequence (DNA): TGTGCCAGCAGCCAAGATGACAGGCGTAACTATGGCTACACCTTC. It encodes CASSQDDRRNYGYTF. The chain has TRBV4-2 and TRBJ1-2, with D tentatively TRBD1 (6 bases). CDR1 LGHNA and CDR2 YNFKEQ come from the germline V gene. V lost 0 bases and J 1 base, leaving 9 bases between the germline ends. The CDR3 runs 15 residues.

The genes are TRBV15 and TRBJ1-5, with TRBD1 as a possible D gene (6 bases). This CDR3 has 14 amino acids. Germline V gene lookup returns CDR1 LNHNV and CDR2 YYDKDF (reference sequence). Trimming took 5 bases from V and 4 from J, leaving 12 bases between them. CDR3 region: CATSGKRGNQPQHF. The DNA for the CDR3 is TGTGCCACCAGCGGGAAAAGGGGGAATCAGCCCCAGCATTTT. The whole variable domain, remainder taken from reference TRBV15 and TRBJ1-5, is DAMVIQNPRYQVTQFGKPVTLSCSQTLNHNVMYWYQQKSSQAPKLLFHYYDKDFNNEADTPDNFQSRRPNTSFCFLDIRSPGLGDTAMYLCATSGKRGNQPQHFGDGTRLSIL.

Concerning this clone: At one end, the junction sequence differs from germline, possibly due to a read error. Other DNA sequences within the sample encode an identical CDR3. CDR3 protein: CASSLTRQGWDSPLHF. CDR3 bases: TGCGCCAGCAGCCTCACCCGACAGGGGTGGGACTCACCCCTACACTTT. V and J are TRBV4-3 and TRBJ1-6; 8 nucleotides align to TRBD1. The CDR3 is made up of 16 amino acids. Germline V lookup: CDR1 LGHNA, CDR2 YSLEER.

J is TRBJ2-1 and V is TRBV10-2, with 11 bases lining up with TRBD1. The CDR3 has 16 residues. V lost 4 bases and J lost 9; bases outside the gene matches: 11. Germline CDR1 is WSHSY and CDR2 is SAAADI. The CDR3 loop reads CASSGAWDRGITEQFF. In DNA form, the CDR3 reads TGCGCCAGCAGTGGGGCCTGGGACAGGGGGATCACTGAGCAGTTCTTC.

The DNA of the CDR3 is TGTGCCAGCAGTTACACGGGACAGGGGGCAGGTGAAGCTTTCTTT. Translating gives CASSYTGQGAGEAFF. The chain employs TRBV6-6 and TRBJ1-1; TRBD1 matches at 12 bases. Losses at the gene ends were 2 bases for V and 7 bases for J; bases not matched to a gene: 5. The CDR3 extends over 15 amino acids. Looked up from germline, CDR1 is MNHNY and CDR2 is SVGAGI (reference sequence).

This sequence joins TRBV7-2 and TRBJ2-1; 10 bases align to TRBD1. V trimming: 5 bases; J trimming: 9 bases; junction bases outside the gene matches: 7. The CDR3 is made up of 14 amino acids. The germline CDR1 and CDR2 sequences are SGHTA and FQGNSA. The CDR3 is CASSEGTGVGEQFF. The CDR3 DNA reads TGTGCCAGCAGCGAAGGGACAGGGGTCGGTGAGCAGTTCTTC.

The chain recombines TRBV6-1 with TRBJ2-1; possible D gene TRBD1, 5 bases. The V end was cut by 3 bases, the J end by 9 bases, with 12 bases between. Germline assignment: CDR1 MNHNS and CDR2 SASEGT. The CDR3 covers 13 residues. The CDR3 region has the DNA TGTGCCAGCAGTGAGGGCAGGGTAGGTGAGCAGTTCTTC. This gives the protein CASSEGRVGEQFF.

The V and J genes are TRBV5-1 and TRBJ2-5, with 10 bases aligning to TRBD2. The V segment lost 4 bases and the J segment 5 bases; nucleotides outside the gene matches: 11. Germline V lookup: CDR1 SGHRS, CDR2 YFSETQ. This CDR3 is built from 16 residues. CDR3 DNA: TGCGCCAGCAGCAGATCCTCTAGCGGGGGAGGGGAGACCCAGTACTTC. As protein: CASSRSSSGGGETQYF.